This is a list of T cell receptor beta chains from one sample in a study of naive and memory T cell subsets. TCRdb fed the UMI-ligation and nested PCR reads into MiXCR, producing one record per CDR3 protein. The profile covers around 140,000 distinct CDR3 sequences, with about 20% appearing a single time and 0.095% to 0.12% taken by the ten largest. The specimen sequenced was naive CD4+ T cells from blood. These receptors came from a human donor in good health. Each CDR3 is given with its conserved first and last residue. D genes are given only for firm matches. Only part of the rows carry a size: once, few, many, or a class if the clone is expanded.

clone size: few; V gene: TRBV29-1; J gene: TRBJ2-1; D gene: -; CDR3 protein: CSVLLAGSSYNEQFF; CDR3 DNA: TGCAGCGTCCTTCTCGCGGGAAGCTCCTACAATGAGCAGTTCTTC
clone size: -; V gene: TRBV19; J gene: TRBJ1-6; D gene: -; CDR3 protein: CATRTGLNSPLHF; CDR3 DNA: TGTGCCACACGGACGGGACTAAATTCACCCCTCCACTTT
clone size: -; V gene: TRBV10-1; J gene: TRBJ2-5; D gene: TRBD1; CDR3 protein: CASSDGTAVQETQYF; CDR3 DNA: TGCGCCAGCAGTGACGGGACAGCGGTCCAAGAGACCCAGTACTTC
clone size: few; V gene: TRBV20-1; J gene: TRBJ2-7; D gene: TRBD2; CDR3 protein: CSASSSGYEQYF; CDR3 DNA: TGCAGTGCTAGCTCTAGCGGCTACGAGCAGTACTTC
clone size: -; V gene: TRBV6-5; J gene: TRBJ2-7; D gene: TRBD1; CDR3 protein: CASSLVGQSYEQYF; CDR3 DNA: TGTGCCAGCAGTTTGGTGGGACAGTCCTACGAGCAGTACTTC
clone size: many; V gene: TRBV2; J gene: TRBJ2-1; D gene: TRBD2; CDR3 protein: CASSEITSGSGIHEQFF; CDR3 DNA: TGTGCCAGCAGTGAAATAACTAGCGGGAGTGGAATCCATGAGCAGTTCTTC
clone size: few; V gene: TRBV20-1; J gene: TRBJ1-1; D gene: -; CDR3 protein: CSAKGTEAFF; CDR3 DNA: TGCAGTGCTAAAGGCACTGAAGCTTTCTTT
clone size: -; V gene: TRBV3-1; J gene: TRBJ2-7; D gene: TRBD2; CDR3 protein: CASSQVLASGRNEQYF; CDR3 DNA: TGTGCCAGCAGCCAAGTTTTGGCTAGCGGGAGGAACGAGCAGTACTTC
clone size: few; V gene: TRBV28; J gene: TRBJ2-1; D gene: -; CDR3 protein: CASSSIGYPGNEQFF; CDR3 DNA: TGTGCCAGCAGTAGCATCGGCTATCCCGGGAATGAGCAGTTCTTC
clone size: few; V gene: TRBV28; J gene: TRBJ2-1; D gene: TRBD2; CDR3 protein: CASSTGRTYNEQFF; CDR3 DNA: TGTGCCAGCAGTACCGGGAGGACCTACAATGAGCAGTTCTTC
clone size: few; V gene: TRBV12-3/TRBV12-4; J gene: TRBJ1-5; D gene: -; CDR3 protein: CASSLNPQPQHF; CDR3 DNA: TGTGCCAGCAGTTTGAATCCTCAGCCCCAGCATTTT
clone size: few; V gene: TRBV5-1; J gene: TRBJ2-3; D gene: -; CDR3 protein: CASSLKPFADTQYF; CDR3 DNA: TGCGCCAGCAGCTTGAAGCCTTTCGCAGATACGCAGTATTTT
clone size: -; V gene: TRBV6-1; J gene: TRBJ1-3; D gene: -; CDR3 protein: CASSLGQGRSGNTIYF; CDR3 DNA: TGTGCCAGCAGTTTAGGGCAGGGAAGGTCTGGAAACACCATATATTTT
clone size: -; V gene: TRBV2; J gene: TRBJ2-3; D gene: TRBD2; CDR3 protein: CASSAGLAVNTDTQYF; CDR3 DNA: TGTGCCAGCAGCGCGGGACTAGCGGTGAACACAGATACGCAGTATTTT
clone size: few; V gene: TRBV20-1; J gene: TRBJ2-6; D gene: -; CDR3 protein: CSARTDGSGANVLTF; CDR3 DNA: TGCAGTGCTAGAACGGACGGCTCTGGGGCCAACGTCCTGACTTTC
clone size: -; V gene: TRBV18; J gene: TRBJ2-7; D gene: -; CDR3 protein: CASSPSRTREQYF; CDR3 DNA: TGTGCCAGCTCACCCTCCAGGACGCGCGAGCAGTACTTC
clone size: few; V gene: TRBV27; J gene: TRBJ1-2; D gene: -; CDR3 protein: CASSRDRLYGYTF; CDR3 DNA: TGTGCCAGCAGTCGTGACAGGCTCTATGGCTACACCTTC
clone size: -; V gene: TRBV13; J gene: TRBJ2-1; D gene: TRBD2; CDR3 protein: CASSSPGLAGGRSYNEQFF; CDR3 DNA: TGTGCCAGCAGCTCTCCGGGACTAGCGGGAGGCCGCTCCTACAATGAGCAGTTCTTC
clone size: -; V gene: TRBV7-8; J gene: TRBJ2-3; D gene: -; CDR3 protein: CASGGGQITDTQYF; CDR3 DNA: TGTGCCAGCGGGGGGGGACAGATCACAGATACGCAGTATTTT
clone size: few; V gene: TRBV29-1; J gene: TRBJ2-5; D gene: TRBD1; CDR3 protein: CSIHRGQETQYF; CDR3 DNA: TGCAGCATCCACAGGGGCCAAGAGACCCAGTACTTC
clone size: few; V gene: TRBV11-2; J gene: TRBJ2-2; D gene: -; CDR3 protein: CASSPQPGANTGELFF; CDR3 DNA: TGTGCCAGCAGCCCACAACCGGGAGCGAACACCGGGGAGCTGTTTTTT
clone size: -; V gene: TRBV29-1; J gene: TRBJ2-5; D gene: TRBD2; CDR3 protein: CSVEELAGETQYF; CDR3 DNA: TGCAGCGTTGAGGAGCTAGCGGGTGAGACCCAGTACTTC
clone size: few; V gene: TRBV6-4; J gene: TRBJ2-1; D gene: TRBD2; CDR3 protein: CASSAGTSGSNEQFF; CDR3 DNA: TGTGCCAGCAGTGCGGGGACTAGCGGGAGTAATGAGCAGTTCTTC
clone size: -; V gene: TRBV6-1; J gene: TRBJ2-2; D gene: -; CDR3 protein: CASSDPWETGELFF; CDR3 DNA: TGTGCCAGCAGTGACCCCTGGGAGACCGGGGAGCTGTTTTTT
clone size: -; V gene: TRBV20-1; J gene: TRBJ2-1; D gene: TRBD2; CDR3 protein: CSAISTSGKNEQFF; CDR3 DNA: TGCAGTGCTATCTCGACTAGCGGGAAAAATGAGCAGTTCTTC
clone size: -; V gene: TRBV6-6; J gene: TRBJ2-6; D gene: -; CDR3 protein: CASSYSKIPSLSGANVLTF; CDR3 DNA: TGTGCCAGCAGTTACTCGAAGATCCCTTCCCTCTCTGGGGCCAACGTCCTGACTTTC
clone size: -; V gene: TRBV28; J gene: TRBJ2-3; D gene: TRBD2; CDR3 protein: CASRSSGLANTQYF; CDR3 DNA: TGTGCCAGCAGGTCCTCGGGACTAGCGAATACGCAGTATTTT
clone size: few; V gene: TRBV7-2; J gene: TRBJ2-4; D gene: -; CDR3 protein: CASSLMVPKIAKNIQYF; CDR3 DNA: TGTGCCAGCAGCTTAATGGTGCCTAAAATAGCCAAAAACATTCAGTACTTC
clone size: -; V gene: TRBV25-1; J gene: TRBJ2-7; D gene: TRBD2; CDR3 protein: CASRDYLSYEQYF; CDR3 DNA: TGTGCCAGCCGGGACTACCTCTCCTACGAGCAGTACTTC
clone size: many; V gene: TRBV29-1; J gene: TRBJ2-1; D gene: -; CDR3 protein: CSVGGGTYNEQFF; CDR3 DNA: TGCAGCGTTGGAGGCGGTACCTACAATGAGCAGTTCTTC
clone size: many; V gene: TRBV18; J gene: TRBJ1-1; D gene: -; CDR3 protein: CASSPLRNTEAFF; CDR3 DNA: TGTGCCAGCTCACCACTCAGGAACACTGAAGCTTTCTTT
clone size: few; V gene: TRBV6-1; J gene: TRBJ2-1; D gene: TRBD1; CDR3 protein: CASSKDRVLNEQFF; CDR3 DNA: TGTGCCAGCAGCAAGGACAGGGTTTTGAATGAGCAGTTCTTC
clone size: -; V gene: TRBV7-2; J gene: TRBJ1-1; D gene: -; CDR3 protein: CASSLYTGNTEAFF; CDR3 DNA: TGTGCCAGCAGCTTGTACACAGGGAACACTGAAGCTTTCTTT
clone size: -; V gene: TRBV19; J gene: TRBJ2-7; D gene: -; CDR3 protein: CASSMTPTPNGRTYEQYF; CDR3 DNA: TGTGCCAGTAGTATGACCCCGACACCCAACGGGCGTACCTACGAGCAGTACTTC
clone size: -; V gene: TRBV25-1; J gene: TRBJ1-5; D gene: -; CDR3 protein: CASSDAGMSNQPQHF; CDR3 DNA: TGTGCCAGCAGTGATGCTGGGATGAGCAATCAGCCCCAGCATTTT
clone size: few; V gene: TRBV7-3; J gene: TRBJ1-1; D gene: -; CDR3 protein: CASSLNHGSTEAFF; CDR3 DNA: TGTGCCAGCAGCTTAAATCACGGCAGCACTGAAGCTTTCTTT
clone size: -; V gene: TRBV29-1; J gene: TRBJ1-1; D gene: TRBD1; CDR3 protein: CSVNRGPNTEAFF; CDR3 DNA: TGCAGCGTTAACAGGGGCCCGAACACTGAAGCTTTCTTT
clone size: -; V gene: TRBV27; J gene: TRBJ1-5; D gene: -; CDR3 protein: CASSLSPQYGQPQHF; CDR3 DNA: TGTGCCAGCAGTTTATCGCCCCAGTATGGACAGCCCCAGCATTTT
clone size: -; V gene: TRBV12-3/TRBV12-4; J gene: TRBJ2-2; D gene: TRBD1; CDR3 protein: CASSLQGALSGELFF; CDR3 DNA: TGTGCCAGCAGTTTACAGGGGGCGCTATCCGGGGAGCTGTTTTTT
clone size: -; V gene: TRBV24-1; J gene: TRBJ2-3; D gene: TRBD2; CDR3 protein: CATSDLPGRTSTDTQYF; CDR3 DNA: TGTGCCACCAGTGATCTCCCCGGGAGGACTAGCACAGATACGCAGTATTTT
clone size: few; V gene: TRBV12-3/TRBV12-4; J gene: TRBJ1-1; D gene: -; CDR3 protein: CASSLLGETEAFF; CDR3 DNA: TGTGCCAGCAGTTTATTGGGGGAAACTGAAGCTTTCTTT
clone size: few; V gene: TRBV12-3/TRBV12-4; J gene: TRBJ2-3; D gene: -; CDR3 protein: CASSFVGPDTQYF; CDR3 DNA: TGTGCCAGCAGTTTTGTGGGCCCAGATACGCAGTATTTT
clone size: few; V gene: TRBV28; J gene: TRBJ2-3; D gene: -; CDR3 protein: CASSLFGDGSYF; CDR3 DNA: -
clone size: many; V gene: TRBV20-1; J gene: TRBJ2-1; D gene: -; CDR3 protein: CSASVGSSYNEQFF; CDR3 DNA: TGCAGTGCTAGTGTGGGCAGTTCCTACAATGAGCAGTTCTTC
clone size: once; V gene: TRBV12-3/TRBV12-4; J gene: TRBJ2-1; D gene: -; CDR3 protein: CASSLRGLRGAREQFF; CDR3 DNA: TGTGCCAGCAGTTTACGAGGTCTGAGGGGGGCGAGGGAGCAGTTCTTC
clone size: many; V gene: TRBV6-5; J gene: TRBJ2-3; D gene: -; CDR3 protein: CASSYGTQGGGTDTQYF; CDR3 DNA: TGTGCCAGCAGTTACGGGACTCAGGGCGGCGGCACAGATACGCAGTATTTT
clone size: -; V gene: TRBV12-3/TRBV12-4; J gene: TRBJ1-1; D gene: -; CDR3 protein: CASRKLSGTEAFF; CDR3 DNA: TGTGCCAGCAGGAAGCTTTCGGGCACTGAAGCTTTCTTT
clone size: -; V gene: TRBV5-1; J gene: TRBJ2-4; D gene: -; CDR3 protein: CASSYYRASSKNIQYF; CDR3 DNA: TGCGCCAGCAGCTACTACCGCGCCTCGTCCAAAAACATTCAGTACTTC
clone size: -; V gene: TRBV20-1; J gene: TRBJ1-2; D gene: -; CDR3 protein: CSARDHGFYGYTF; CDR3 DNA: TGCAGTGCTAGAGATCACGGGTTCTATGGCTACACCTTC
clone size: few; V gene: TRBV7-3; J gene: TRBJ2-1; D gene: TRBD2; CDR3 protein: CASSSDLAGEHEQFF; CDR3 DNA: TGTGCCAGCAGCTCCGACCTAGCGGGAGAACATGAGCAGTTCTTC
clone size: few; V gene: TRBV18; J gene: TRBJ1-2; D gene: -; CDR3 protein: CASSLKNYGYTF; CDR3 DNA: TGTGCCAGCTCACTAAAAAACTATGGCTACACCTTC
clone size: few; V gene: TRBV12-3/TRBV12-4; J gene: TRBJ2-1; D gene: TRBD1; CDR3 protein: CASIIRPGQGNSQEQFF; CDR3 DNA: TGTGCCAGCATCATTAGGCCGGGACAGGGGAATTCTCAGGAGCAGTTCTTC
clone size: few; V gene: TRBV28; J gene: TRBJ2-6; D gene: -; CDR3 protein: CAIYKPGANVLTF; CDR3 DNA: TGTGCCATATATAAACCTGGGGCCAACGTCCTGACTTTC
clone size: -; V gene: TRBV3-1; J gene: TRBJ2-5; D gene: TRBD2; CDR3 protein: CASSQGVREGVRETQYF; CDR3 DNA: TGTGCCAGCAGCCAAGGGGTGCGGGAGGGGGTCAGAGAGACCCAGTACTTC